Each of the 27 T cell receptor beta chains below was sequenced from the same sample in a study of CD8 T cells in Susac syndrome (dated by TCRdb to the late 2010s). Libraries came from the immunoSEQ multiplex PCR assay. RNA was extracted using the RNeasy kit, and about 0.45 to 1 microgram was reverse transcribed with random hexamers. TCRdb itself trimmed the public reads at Q25 with fastp, ran MiXCR and retained productive beta chains. Records with the same CDR3 protein are collapsed into one entry carrying the most frequent genes and DNA. Across this sample there are about 210,000 distinct CDR3 sequences, with approximately 94% seen only once. In total, the top ten clones hold approximately 0.15% of the sample. The sequenced sample was CD4+ T cells from PBMCs. The origin of the receptors is a human donor with Susac syndrome.

This clonotype was seen only once. V and J are TRBV5-8 and TRBJ2-7; TRBD2 is a possible D gene (6 bases). With 9 bases removed from V and 9 bases from J, the gap between germline ends came to 10 bases. The CDR3 loop spans 9 amino acids. CDR1 is SGHTS, CDR2 YDEGEE, per germline. For the CDR3, the DNA is TGTGCCACCTTCGGGGGGCAGTACTTC. This encodes CATFGGQYF. Looking up the rest from reference TRBV5-8 and TRBJ2-7 gives the full variable domain: EAGVTQSPTHLIKTRGQQATLRCSPISGHTSVYWYQQALGLGLQFLLWYDEGEERNRGNFPPRFSGRQFPNYSSELNVNALELEDSALYLCATFGGQYFGPGTRLTVT.

This clonotype was picked up one time. The genes are TRBV7-8 and TRBJ2-7; TRBD1 might be the D (6 bases). V lost 6 bases, J lost 1 base, and 13 bases lay in between. Germline CDR1 SGHVS, CDR2 FQNEAQ. The CDR3 has 14 residues. CDR3 DNA sequence: TGTGCCAGCAGGGGGACATGGGAGTCCTACGAGCAGTACTTC. It is translated as CASRGTWESYEQYF.

This sequence joins TRBV9 and TRBJ2-1; TRBD2 agrees at 12 bases. Germline CDR1 is SGDLS and CDR2 is YYNGEE. The CDR3 extends over 15 amino acids. Trimming at V came to 1 base and at J to 5 bases, leaving 1 base not matched to a gene. Written as DNA, the CDR3 is TGTGCCAGCAGCGTACTAGCGGGGGGGAACAATGAGCAGTTCTTC. Its translation: CASSVLAGGNNEQFF. Combining the CDR3 with reference TRBV9 and TRBJ2-1 gives the whole variable domain DSGVTQTPKHLITATGQRVTLRCSPRSGDLSVYWYQQSLDQGLQFLIQYYNGEERAKGNILERFSAQQFPDLHSELNLSSLELGDSALYFCASSVLAGGNNEQFFGPGTRLTVL.

The chain is built from TRBV4-3 and TRBJ1-2, with D possibly TRBD1 on 5 matching bases. V was pared by 3 bases and J by 8 bases, with 19 bases between. The V gene's germline CDR1 is LGHNA and CDR2 YSLEER. CDR3 length: 15 residues. CDR3 nucleotides: TGCGCCAGCAGCCATGACGGGACTTCGGCGAGAGGCTACACCTTC. It is translated as CASSHDGTSARGYTF.

The chain's CDR3 is CSVDRGPNYGYTF. In DNA, the CDR3 is TGCAGCGTTGACAGGGGCCCTAACTATGGCTACACCTTC. The chain couples TRBV29-1 to TRBJ1-2; a possible D gene is TRBD1 (6 bases). Germline loops: CDR1 SQVTM, CDR2 ANQGSEA. Trimming removed 3 bases at V and 0 bases at J, with 8 bases between. This CDR3 is 13 amino acids long.

This chain connects TRBV29-1 to TRBJ1-2; D unresolved. The CDR3 sequence is 13 residues long. CDR1 SQVTM and CDR2 ANQGSEA come from the germline V gene. Trimming shortened V by 6 bases and J by 0 bases, and 11 bases separated the two germline ends. DNA of the CDR3: TGCAGCGTCACGGGATCAGCTAACTATGGCTACACCTTC. Its translation: CSVTGSANYGYTF. Looking up the rest from reference TRBV29-1 and TRBJ1-2 gives the full variable domain: SAVISQKPSRDICQRGTSLTIQCQVDSQVTMMFWYRQQPGQSLTLIATANQGSEATYESGFVIDKFPISRPNLTFSTLTVSNMSPEDSSIYLCSVTGSANYGYTFGSGTRLTVV.

This chain links TRBV2 with TRBJ1-5, with TRBD1 matching 7 bases. The germline V gene has CDR1 SNHLY and CDR2 FYNNEI. J was trimmed by 0 bases and V by 6 bases; bases with no gene match: 5. The CDR3 has 15 residues. The CDR3 DNA reads TGTGCCAGCAGGGGACAGAGACATAGCAATCAGCCCCAGCATTTT. It specifies CASRGQRHSNQPQHF. Based on the CDR3 plus reference TRBV2 and TRBJ1-5, the full variable domain is EPEVTQTPSHQVTQMGQEVILRCVPISNHLYFYWYRQILGQKVEFLVSFYNNEISEKSEIFDDQFSVERPDGSNFTLKIRSTKLEDSAMYFCASRGQRHSNQPQHFGDGTRLSIL.

About this clonotype: The junction and the germline gene differ at one end; a read error may be behind it. The chain carries TRBV5-1 and TRBJ2-7; D could derive from TRBD1 or TRBD2 (6 bases each). The CDR3 is 15 residues long. Germline lookup yields CDR1 SGHRS and CDR2 YFSETQ. The CDR3 sequence: CASSLEPGASYEQYF. The DNA of the CDR3 is TGCGCCAGCAGCTTGGAGCCGGGGGCGTCCTATGAGCAGTACTTC.

The rearrangement joins TRBV6-5 to TRBJ2-2, with D tentatively TRBD2 (6 bases). The CDR3 extends over 13 amino acids. The germline V gene has CDR1 MNHEY and CDR2 SVGAGI. Trimming left V 10 bases short and J 5 bases short, with 14 bases between. DNA of the CDR3: TGTGCCACCTGCCGGGGAGGTACCGGGGAGCTGTTTTTT. This sequence encodes CATCRGGTGELFF.

This chain joins TRBV2 and TRBJ1-2; possibly TRBD1 for D (5 bases). V was shortened by 6 bases and J by 2 bases, with 10 bases between the two germline ends. The CDR3 has 13 amino acids. Germline assignment: CDR1 SNHLY and CDR2 FYNNEI. The DNA of the CDR3 is TGTGCCAGCAGGTCAAGGGACAACTATGGCTACACCTTC. Its translation: CASRSRDNYGYTF.

The V gene is TRBV7-2, the J gene TRBJ1-1; no reliable D call. The CDR3 spans 14 residues. Trimming cost V 1 base and J 6 bases, with 12 bases left between them. The germline V gene has CDR1 SGHTA and CDR2 FQGNSA. The CDR3 spells CASSLVPPAAEAFF. CDR3 DNA sequence: TGTGCCAGCAGCTTAGTACCCCCCGCCGCTGAAGCTTTCTTT.

This clonotype was observed once. The chain is built from TRBV30 and TRBJ1-2, with a weak D call TRBD1 (5 bases). This CDR3 has 15 amino acids. CDR1 and CDR2 from the germline V gene are GTSNPN and SVGIG (reference sequence). Trimming shortened V by 1 base and J by 4 bases, and 16 bases separated the two germline ends. In nucleotides, the CDR3 is TGTGCCTGGAGTGGAGGGGAACATTCGAGCTATGGCTACACCTTC. This codes for CAWSGGEHSSYGYTF.

This chain connects TRBV7-9 to TRBJ1-2, with a tentative D call TRBD1 (6 bases). Germline V gene data show CDR1 as SEHNR and CDR2 as FQNEAQ (reference sequence). The CDR3 length is 14 residues. Trimming shortened V by 1 base and J by 8 bases, and 14 bases separated the two germline ends. CDR3 sequence (DNA): TGTGCCAGCAGCTTAGACAGGGTAGCCCCCGGCTACACCTTC. It encodes CASSLDRVAPGYTF.

The V and J genes are TRBV7-2 and TRBJ2-5; D is unresolved. The CDR3 is 14 residues long. The ends were cut back, 5 bases at V and 5 bases at J, with 15 bases in the middle. Per the germline V gene, CDR1 is SGHTA and CDR2 is FQGNSA. CDR3 residues: CASSLGVVGETQYF. In DNA form, the CDR3 reads TGTGCCAGCAGCCTTGGGGTAGTCGGGGAGACCCAGTACTTC.

The chain carries TRBV6-2 or TRBV6-3 and TRBJ2-5; 11 nucleotides agree with TRBD1. Germline V gene lookup returns CDR1 MNHEY and CDR2 SVGEGT. The CDR3 consists of 15 residues. With V trimmed by 6 bases and J by 10 bases, 13 bases remained unmatched. The CDR3 sequence is CASRSMGQGGRDQYF. DNA of the CDR3: TGTGCCAGCAGATCAATGGGACAGGGGGGCCGGGACCAGTACTTC.

The chain's CDR3 is CSARRTSGGRNEQFF. In DNA form, the CDR3 reads TGCAGTGCTAGGCGGACTAGCGGGGGCAGGAATGAGCAGTTCTTC. V gene TRBV20-1 combines with J gene TRBJ2-1; 13 positions agree with TRBD2. Germline assignment: CDR1 DFQATT and CDR2 SNEGSKA (reference sequence). The CDR3 runs to 15 residues. The trim removed 3 bases at V and 7 bases at J, leaving 6 bases unmatched.

The chain has TRBV24-1 and TRBJ2-3; D assignment may be TRBD1 or TRBD2 (5 bases each). The CDR3 length is 16 residues. CDR1 and CDR2 (germline): KGHDR, SFDVKD. With 2 bases removed from V and 1 base from J, the gap between germline ends came to 12 bases. The DNA of the CDR3 is TGTGCCACCAGTGATTCCGCGCTGGGACGCACAGATACGCAGTATTTT. This encodes CATSDSALGRTDTQYF.

The rearrangement joins TRBV20-1 to TRBJ2-7; a weak D match, TRBD2 (5 bases). The V gene lost 0 bases and the J gene lost 1 base, with 10 bases spanning the gap. From germline, CDR1 is DFQATT and CDR2 SNEGSKA (reference sequence). This CDR3 spans 14 amino acids. The CDR3 loop reads CSARDPRASYEQYF. CDR3 sequence (DNA): TGCAGTGCTAGAGACCCGAGGGCATCCTACGAGCAGTACTTC.

The chain employs TRBV29-1 and TRBJ1-2, with 7 bases identical to TRBD1. J lost 5 bases, V lost 3 bases, and 12 bases had no gene match. The V gene's germline CDR1 is SQVTM and CDR2 ANQGSEA. The CDR3 runs 15 residues. The CDR3 spells CSVDVNLRDSYGYTF. The CDR3 nucleotides read TGCAGCGTTGACGTTAACCTACGGGACAGTTATGGCTACACCTTC.

CDR3 sequence (DNA): TGTGCCAGCAGCCGGGACAGGGCTGGGGCCAACGTCCTGACTTTC. It is translated as CASSRDRAGANVLTF. V usage is TRBV11-1 and J usage is TRBJ2-6; 9 bases are shared with TRBD1. Trimming cost V 5 bases and J 2 bases; bases outside gene matches: 1. Germline CDR1 and CDR2: SGHAT and FQDESV (reference sequence). CDR3 length: 15 amino acids.

The chain employs TRBV29-1 and TRBJ2-3, with 8 bases matching TRBD2. This CDR3 is 14 amino acids long. V lost 6 bases and J lost 4; bases outside the gene matches: 9. Germline CDR1 and CDR2: SQVTM and ANQGSEA. In nucleotides, the CDR3 is TGCAGCGTCAACGGGGGGGCCTCCGCAGATACGCAGTATTTT. Translating gives CSVNGGASADTQYF.

The chain is built from TRBV27 and TRBJ1-6; D is possibly TRBD1 (5 bases). The germline gives CDR1 MNHEY, CDR2 SMNVEV (reference sequence). Deletions cut 3 bases from V and 6 bases from J, with 9 bases between. The CDR3 sequence is 14 residues long. CDR3 DNA: TGTGCCAGCAGTTTGGGGACCGGTAATTCACCCCTCCACTTT. Protein: CASSLGTGNSPLHF.

The chain joins TRBV7-3 to TRBJ1-1; the D gene is possibly TRBD1 (5 bases). This CDR3 is 14 amino acids long. V lost 2 bases, J lost 5 bases, and 12 bases lay in between. The germline CDR1 and CDR2 sequences are SGHTA and FQGTGA. The CDR3 loop is CASSLDGQGTEAFF. CDR3 DNA: TGTGCCAGCAGCTTAGATGGGCAGGGTACTGAAGCTTTCTTT. The complete variable domain, with remaining parts taken from reference TRBV7-3 and TRBJ1-1, reads GAGVSQTPSNKVTEKGKYVELRCDPISGHTALYWYRQSLGQGPEFLIYFQGTGAADDSGLPNDRFFAVRPEGSVSTLKIQRTERGDSAVYLCASSLDGQGTEAFFGQGTRLTVV.

The rearrangement links TRBV4-3 to TRBJ1-1; D may be TRBD1 (6 bases). CDR1 is LGHNA and CDR2 is YSLEER in the germline V gene. There are 17 residues in the CDR3. The V end lost 4 bases, the J end lost 0 bases, and 18 bases lay between the germline ends. DNA of the CDR3: TGCGCCAGCAGCCTCGGACTAGCGGGGACAATGAACACTGAAGCTTTCTTT. Translation: CASSLGLAGTMNTEAFF.

CDR3 protein: CASSPGPSAYEQYF. For the CDR3, the DNA is TGCGCCAGCAGCCCTGGACCGTCGGCTTACGAGCAGTACTTC. The V and J genes are TRBV5-1 and TRBJ2-7; D uncertain. Trimming cost V 4 bases and J 4 bases, with 15 bases left between them. This CDR3 region has 14 residues. CDR1 and CDR2 from the germline V gene are SGHRS and YFSETQ. Using reference TRBV5-1 and TRBJ2-7 for the parts outside the CDR3, the full variable domain is KAGVTQTPRYLIKTRGQQVTLSCSPISGHRSVSWYQQTPGQGLQFLFEYFSETQRNKGNFPGRFSGRQFSNSRSEMNVSTLELGDSALYLCASSPGPSAYEQYFGPGTRLTVT.

V and J are TRBV14 and TRBJ1-4; possibly TRBD1 for D (6 bases). Germline CDR1 and CDR2: SGHDN and FVKESK. Trimming cost V 4 bases and J 4 bases, with 10 bases left between them. This CDR3 has 14 amino acids. The CDR3 is CASSRTDYNEKLFF. Here the CDR3 DNA reads TGTGCCAGCAGCCGGACAGATTATAATGAAAAACTGTTTTTT.

The chain is built from TRBV2 and TRBJ1-5; no definite D call. Trimming took off 8 bases at V and 1 base at J, with 9 bases between the two ends. In germline, CDR1 is SNHLY, CDR2 FYNNEI. This CDR3 is built from 13 residues. Written as DNA, the CDR3 is TGTGCCAGCGAACTTGGCAGCAATCAGCCCCAGCATTTT. The encoded protein is CASELGSNQPQHF.